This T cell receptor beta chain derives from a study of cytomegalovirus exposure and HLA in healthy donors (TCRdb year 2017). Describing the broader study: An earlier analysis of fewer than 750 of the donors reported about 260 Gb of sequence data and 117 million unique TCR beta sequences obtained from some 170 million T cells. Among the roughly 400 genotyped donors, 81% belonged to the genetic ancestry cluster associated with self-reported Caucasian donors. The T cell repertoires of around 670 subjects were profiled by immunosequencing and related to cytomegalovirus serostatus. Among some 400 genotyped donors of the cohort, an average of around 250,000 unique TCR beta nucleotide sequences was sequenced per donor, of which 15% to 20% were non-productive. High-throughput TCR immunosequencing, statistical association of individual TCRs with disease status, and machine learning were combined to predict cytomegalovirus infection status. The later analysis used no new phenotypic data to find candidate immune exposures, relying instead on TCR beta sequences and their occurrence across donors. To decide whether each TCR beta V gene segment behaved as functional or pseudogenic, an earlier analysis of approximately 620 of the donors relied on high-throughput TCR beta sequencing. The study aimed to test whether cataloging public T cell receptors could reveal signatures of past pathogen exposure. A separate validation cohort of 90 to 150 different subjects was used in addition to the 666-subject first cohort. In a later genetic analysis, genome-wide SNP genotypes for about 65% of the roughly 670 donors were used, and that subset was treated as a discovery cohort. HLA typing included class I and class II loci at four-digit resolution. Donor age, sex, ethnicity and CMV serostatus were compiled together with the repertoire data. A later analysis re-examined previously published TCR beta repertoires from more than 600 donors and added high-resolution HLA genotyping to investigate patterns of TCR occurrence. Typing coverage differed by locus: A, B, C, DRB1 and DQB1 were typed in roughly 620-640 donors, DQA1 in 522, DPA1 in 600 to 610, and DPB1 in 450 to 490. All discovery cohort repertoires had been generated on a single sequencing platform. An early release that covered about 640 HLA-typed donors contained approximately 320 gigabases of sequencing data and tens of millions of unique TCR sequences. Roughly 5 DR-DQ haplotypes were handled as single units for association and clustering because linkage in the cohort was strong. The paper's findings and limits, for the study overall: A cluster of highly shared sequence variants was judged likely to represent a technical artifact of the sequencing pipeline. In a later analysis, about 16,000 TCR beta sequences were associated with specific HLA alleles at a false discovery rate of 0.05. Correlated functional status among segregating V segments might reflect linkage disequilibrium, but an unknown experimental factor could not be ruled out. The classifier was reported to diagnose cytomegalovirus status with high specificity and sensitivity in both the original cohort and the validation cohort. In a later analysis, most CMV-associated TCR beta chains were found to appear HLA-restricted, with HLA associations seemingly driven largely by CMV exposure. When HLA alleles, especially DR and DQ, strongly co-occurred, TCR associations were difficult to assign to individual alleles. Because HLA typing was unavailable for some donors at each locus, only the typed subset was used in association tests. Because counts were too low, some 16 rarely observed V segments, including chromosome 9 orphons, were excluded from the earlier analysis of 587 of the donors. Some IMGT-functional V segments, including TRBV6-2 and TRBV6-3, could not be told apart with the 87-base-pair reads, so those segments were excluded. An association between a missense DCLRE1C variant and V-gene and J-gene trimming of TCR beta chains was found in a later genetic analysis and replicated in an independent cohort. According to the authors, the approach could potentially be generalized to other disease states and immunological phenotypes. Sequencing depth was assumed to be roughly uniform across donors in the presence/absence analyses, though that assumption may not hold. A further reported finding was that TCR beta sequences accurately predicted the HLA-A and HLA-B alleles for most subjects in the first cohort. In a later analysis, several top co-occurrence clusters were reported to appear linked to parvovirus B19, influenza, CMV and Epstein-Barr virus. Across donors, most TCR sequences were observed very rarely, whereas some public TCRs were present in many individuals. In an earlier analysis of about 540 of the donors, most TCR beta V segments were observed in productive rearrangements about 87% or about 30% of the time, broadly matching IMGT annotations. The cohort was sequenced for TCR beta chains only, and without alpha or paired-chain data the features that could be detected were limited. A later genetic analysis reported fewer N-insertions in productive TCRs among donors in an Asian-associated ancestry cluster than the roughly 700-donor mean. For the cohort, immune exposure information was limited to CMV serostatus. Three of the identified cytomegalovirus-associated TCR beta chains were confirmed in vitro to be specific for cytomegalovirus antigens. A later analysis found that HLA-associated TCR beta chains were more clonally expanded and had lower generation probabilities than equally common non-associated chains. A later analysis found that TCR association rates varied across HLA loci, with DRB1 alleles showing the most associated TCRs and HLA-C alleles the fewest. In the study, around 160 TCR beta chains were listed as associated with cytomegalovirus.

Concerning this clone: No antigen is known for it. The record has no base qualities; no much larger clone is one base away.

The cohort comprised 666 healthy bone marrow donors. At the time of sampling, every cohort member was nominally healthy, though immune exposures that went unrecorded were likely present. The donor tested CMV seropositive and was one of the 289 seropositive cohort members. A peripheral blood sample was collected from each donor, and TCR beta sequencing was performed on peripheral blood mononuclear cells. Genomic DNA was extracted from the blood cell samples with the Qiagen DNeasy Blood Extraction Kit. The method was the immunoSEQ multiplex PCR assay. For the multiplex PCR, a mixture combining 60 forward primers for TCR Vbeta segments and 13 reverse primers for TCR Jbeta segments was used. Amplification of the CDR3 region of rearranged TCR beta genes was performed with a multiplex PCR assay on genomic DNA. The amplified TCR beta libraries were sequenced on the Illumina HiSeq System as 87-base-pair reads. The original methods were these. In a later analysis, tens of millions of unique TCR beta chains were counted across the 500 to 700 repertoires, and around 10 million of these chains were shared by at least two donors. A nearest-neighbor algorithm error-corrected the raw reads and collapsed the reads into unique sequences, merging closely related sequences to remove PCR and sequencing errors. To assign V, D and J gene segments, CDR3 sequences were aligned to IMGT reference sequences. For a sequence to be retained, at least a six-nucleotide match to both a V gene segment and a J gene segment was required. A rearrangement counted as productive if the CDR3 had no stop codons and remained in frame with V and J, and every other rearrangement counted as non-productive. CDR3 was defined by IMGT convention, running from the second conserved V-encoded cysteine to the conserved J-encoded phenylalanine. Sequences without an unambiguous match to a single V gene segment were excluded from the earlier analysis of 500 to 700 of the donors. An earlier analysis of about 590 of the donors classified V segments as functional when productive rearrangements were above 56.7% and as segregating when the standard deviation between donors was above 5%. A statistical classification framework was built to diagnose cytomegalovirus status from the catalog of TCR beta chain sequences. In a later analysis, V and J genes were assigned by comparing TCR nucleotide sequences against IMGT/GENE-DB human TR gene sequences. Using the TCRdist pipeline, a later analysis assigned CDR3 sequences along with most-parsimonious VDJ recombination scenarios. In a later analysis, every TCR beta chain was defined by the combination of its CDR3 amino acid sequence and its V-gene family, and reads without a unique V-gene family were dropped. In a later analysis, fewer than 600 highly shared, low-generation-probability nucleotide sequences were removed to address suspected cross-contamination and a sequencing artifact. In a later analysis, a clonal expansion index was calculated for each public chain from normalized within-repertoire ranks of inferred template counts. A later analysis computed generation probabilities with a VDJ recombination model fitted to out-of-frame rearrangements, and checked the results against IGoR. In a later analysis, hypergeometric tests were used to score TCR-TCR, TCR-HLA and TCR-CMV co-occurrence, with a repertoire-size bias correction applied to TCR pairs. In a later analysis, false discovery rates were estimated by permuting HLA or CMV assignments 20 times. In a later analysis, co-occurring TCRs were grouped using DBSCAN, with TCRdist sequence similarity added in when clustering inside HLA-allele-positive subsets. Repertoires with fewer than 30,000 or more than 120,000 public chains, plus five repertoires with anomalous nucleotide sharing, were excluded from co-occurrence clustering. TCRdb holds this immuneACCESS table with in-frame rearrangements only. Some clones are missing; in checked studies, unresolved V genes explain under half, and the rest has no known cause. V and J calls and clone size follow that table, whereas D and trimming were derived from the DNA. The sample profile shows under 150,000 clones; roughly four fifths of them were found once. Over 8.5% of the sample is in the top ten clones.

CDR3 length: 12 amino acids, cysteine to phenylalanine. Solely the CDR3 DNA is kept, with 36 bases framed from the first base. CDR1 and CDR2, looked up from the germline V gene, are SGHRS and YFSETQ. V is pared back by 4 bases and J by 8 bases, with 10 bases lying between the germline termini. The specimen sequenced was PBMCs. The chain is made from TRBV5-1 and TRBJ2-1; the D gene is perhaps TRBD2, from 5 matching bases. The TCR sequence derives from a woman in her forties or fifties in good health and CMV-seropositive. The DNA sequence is TGCGCCAGCAGCCCTCCCGGGGATGAGCAGTTCTTC. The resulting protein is CASSPPGDEQFF.